This is a list of T cell receptor beta chains from one sample in a study of CD8 T cells in Susac syndrome. One entry per CDR3 protein results from TCRdb running MiXCR on the immunoSEQ multiplex PCR reads. This table has some 58,000 distinct CDR3 sequences, approximately 95% appearing once. What was sequenced was CD8+ T cells from PBMCs. The receptors here all came from a human donor with Susac syndrome. CDR3s include the opening cysteine and the closing phenylalanine or tryptophan. Each record gives: CDR3 DNA, CDR3 protein, D gene, J gene, V gene, clone size. A D gene is named only where the DNA matches it firmly. Only some rows state a clone size, as once, few, many or a class for expanded clones.

CDR3nt: TGTGCCAGCAGCGGGGACAGGGATGGCTACACCTTC; CDR3aa: CASSGDRDGYTF; d_gene: TRBD1; j_gene: TRBJ1-2; v_gene: TRBV7-9; abundance: NA
CDR3nt: TGTGCCTGGATGACGGGCCAGGGGGACTACGAGCAGTACTTC; CDR3aa: CAWMTGQGDYEQYF; d_gene: TRBD1; j_gene: TRBJ2-7; v_gene: TRBV30; abundance: once
CDR3nt: TGTGCCAGCGGGGGGGAGACCCAGTACTTC; CDR3aa: CASGGETQYF; d_gene: NA; j_gene: TRBJ2-5; v_gene: TRBV9; abundance: NA
CDR3nt: TGTGCCAGCAGTTACGTGGTCAGTATAGACACTGAAGCTTTCTTT; CDR3aa: CASSYVVSIDTEAFF; d_gene: NA; j_gene: TRBJ1-1; v_gene: TRBV6-2/TRBV6-3; abundance: NA
CDR3nt: TGTGCCGGCGGCGAGCCCAACCAGGGACTAGCGGGACGAGAGACCCAGTACTTC; CDR3aa: CAGGEPNQGLAGRETQYF; d_gene: TRBD2; j_gene: TRBJ2-5; v_gene: TRBV6-1; abundance: NA
CDR3nt: TGTGCCAGCAGCCGAGGGGGCTCCTATAATTCACCCCTCCACTTT; CDR3aa: CASSRGGSYNSPLHF; d_gene: NA; j_gene: TRBJ1-6; v_gene: TRBV6-5; abundance: once
CDR3nt: TGTGCCAGTAAACTGGATGGCTACACCTTC; CDR3aa: CASKLDGYTF; d_gene: NA; j_gene: TRBJ1-2; v_gene: TRBV19; abundance: once
CDR3nt: TGTGCCAGCAGTTACTCGACTAGTTCCGGTAATGAGCAGTTCTTC; CDR3aa: CASSYSTSSGNEQFF; d_gene: NA; j_gene: TRBJ2-1; v_gene: TRBV6-2/TRBV6-3; abundance: NA
CDR3nt: TGTGCCACTCCCGCCCGGACTTGGGAGACCCAGTACTTC; CDR3aa: CATPARTWETQYF; d_gene: NA; j_gene: TRBJ2-5; v_gene: TRBV2; abundance: NA
CDR3nt: TGCAGCGTTGAAAATGGTGGGGGTCTCAGCACAGATACGCAGTATTTT; CDR3aa: CSVENGGGLSTDTQYF; d_gene: NA; j_gene: TRBJ2-3; v_gene: TRBV29-1; abundance: NA
CDR3nt: TGTGCCAGCAGCCTAGGGGGACGGGCCACTGAAGCTTTCTTT; CDR3aa: CASSLGGRATEAFF; d_gene: NA; j_gene: TRBJ1-1; v_gene: TRBV7-9; abundance: NA
CDR3nt: TGTGCCAGCAGCCAAGTCGCCGGGGCCTACGAGCAGTACTTC; CDR3aa: CASSQVAGAYEQYF; d_gene: NA; j_gene: TRBJ2-7; v_gene: TRBV14; abundance: NA
CDR3nt: TGTGCCAGCAGCTACCGGGACAGCAAAGAAGGAAACACCATATATTTT; CDR3aa: CASSYRDSKEGNTIYF; d_gene: TRBD1; j_gene: TRBJ1-3; v_gene: TRBV7-3; abundance: NA
CDR3nt: TGCAGTGCTATGACTAGTGGACAAATGGGGCAGTTCTTC; CDR3aa: CSAMTSGQMGQFF; d_gene: NA; j_gene: TRBJ2-1; v_gene: TRBV20-1; abundance: NA
CDR3nt: TGTGCCTGGAGTGTGTTGGGGACTGAAGCTTTCTTT; CDR3aa: CAWSVLGTEAFF; d_gene: NA; j_gene: TRBJ1-1; v_gene: TRBV30; abundance: NA
CDR3nt: TGTGCCAGCAGCCAGCTAAGGCTGGACAGCCACGGAAACACCATATATTTT; CDR3aa: CASSQLRLDSHGNTIYF; d_gene: NA; j_gene: TRBJ1-3; v_gene: TRBV4-2; abundance: few